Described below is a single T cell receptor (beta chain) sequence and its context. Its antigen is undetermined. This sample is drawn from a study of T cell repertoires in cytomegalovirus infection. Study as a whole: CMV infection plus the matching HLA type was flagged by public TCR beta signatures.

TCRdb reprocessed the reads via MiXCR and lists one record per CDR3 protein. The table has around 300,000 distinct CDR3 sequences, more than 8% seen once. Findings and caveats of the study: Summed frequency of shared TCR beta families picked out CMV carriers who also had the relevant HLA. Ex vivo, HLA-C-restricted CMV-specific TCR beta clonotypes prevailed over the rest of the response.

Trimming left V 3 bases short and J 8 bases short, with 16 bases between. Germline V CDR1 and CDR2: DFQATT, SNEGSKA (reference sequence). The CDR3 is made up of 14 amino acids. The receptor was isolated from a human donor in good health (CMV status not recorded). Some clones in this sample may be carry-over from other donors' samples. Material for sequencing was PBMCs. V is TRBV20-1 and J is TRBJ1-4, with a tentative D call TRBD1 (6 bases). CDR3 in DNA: TGCAGTGCTAGGTGGCGGGGGGCTCAGGAAAAACTGTTTTTT. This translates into CSARWRGAQEKLFF.